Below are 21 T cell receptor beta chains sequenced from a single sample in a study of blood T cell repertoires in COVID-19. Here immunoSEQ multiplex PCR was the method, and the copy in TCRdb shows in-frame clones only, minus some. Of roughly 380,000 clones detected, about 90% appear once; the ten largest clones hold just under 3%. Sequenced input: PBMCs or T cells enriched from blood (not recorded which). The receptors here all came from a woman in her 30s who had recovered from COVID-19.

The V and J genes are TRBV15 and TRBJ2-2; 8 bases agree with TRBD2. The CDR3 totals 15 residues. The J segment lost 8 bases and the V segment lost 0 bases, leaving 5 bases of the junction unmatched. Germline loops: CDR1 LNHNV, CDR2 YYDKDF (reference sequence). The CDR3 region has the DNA TGTGCCACCAGCAGAGATCACGGACTAGCTGGGGAGCTGTTTTTT. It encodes CATSRDHGLAGELFF.

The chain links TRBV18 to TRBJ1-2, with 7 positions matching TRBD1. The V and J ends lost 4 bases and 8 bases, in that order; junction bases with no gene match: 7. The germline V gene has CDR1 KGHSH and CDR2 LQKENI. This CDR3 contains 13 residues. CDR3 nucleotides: TGTGCCAGCTCACAGCCGGGACAGCGGGGCTACACCTTC. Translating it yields CASSQPGQRGYTF.

CDR3 bases: TGCGCCAGCAGCCACGGACTAGCGGGGGGGTACAATGAGCAGTTCTTC. It yields the protein CASSHGLAGGYNEQFF. The chain employs TRBV4-1 and TRBJ2-1, with 15 bases lining up with TRBD2. CDR1 and CDR2 (germline): MGHRA, YSYEKL. This CDR3 is built from 16 residues. The V gene end was trimmed by 3 bases and the J gene end by 4 bases; junction bases not matched to a gene: 1.

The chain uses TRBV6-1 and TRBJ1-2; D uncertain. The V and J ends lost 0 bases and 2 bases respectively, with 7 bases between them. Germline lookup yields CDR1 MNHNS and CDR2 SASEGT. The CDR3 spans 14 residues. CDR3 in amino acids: CASSEASGNYGYTF. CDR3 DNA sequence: TGTGCCAGCAGTGAAGCATCGGGGAACTATGGCTACACCTTC.

The CDR3 region is CASSYRDRLETQYF. The CDR3 DNA reads TGTGCCAGCAGTTACCGGGACAGGCTTGAGACCCAGTACTTC. V is TRBV4-2 and J is TRBJ2-5; 8 bases agree with TRBD1. CDR1 is LGHNA, CDR2 YNFKEQ, per germline. V was pared by 6 bases and J by 5 bases, with 8 bases of the junction left unmatched. CDR3 length equals 14 residues.

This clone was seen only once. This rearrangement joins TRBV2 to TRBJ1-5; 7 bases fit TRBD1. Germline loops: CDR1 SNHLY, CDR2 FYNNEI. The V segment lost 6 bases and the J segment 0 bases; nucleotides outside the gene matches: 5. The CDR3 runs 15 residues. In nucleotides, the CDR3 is TGTGCCAGCAGGGCGGGGACAGCTAGCAATCAGCCCCAGCATTTT. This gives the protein CASRAGTASNQPQHF.

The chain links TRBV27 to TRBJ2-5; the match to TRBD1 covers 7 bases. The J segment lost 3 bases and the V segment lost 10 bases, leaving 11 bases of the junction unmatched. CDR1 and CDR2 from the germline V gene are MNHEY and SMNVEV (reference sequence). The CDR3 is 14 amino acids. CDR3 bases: TGTGCCATCCGAAGGACAGGTGGAGAAGAGACCCAGTACTTC. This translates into CAIRRTGGEETQYF.

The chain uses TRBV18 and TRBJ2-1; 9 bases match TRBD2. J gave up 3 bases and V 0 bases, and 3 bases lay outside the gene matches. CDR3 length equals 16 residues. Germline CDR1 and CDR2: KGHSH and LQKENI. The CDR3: CASSPPQLAGYNEQFF. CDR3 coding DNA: TGTGCCAGCTCACCACCGCAACTAGCGGGCTACAATGAGCAGTTCTTC.

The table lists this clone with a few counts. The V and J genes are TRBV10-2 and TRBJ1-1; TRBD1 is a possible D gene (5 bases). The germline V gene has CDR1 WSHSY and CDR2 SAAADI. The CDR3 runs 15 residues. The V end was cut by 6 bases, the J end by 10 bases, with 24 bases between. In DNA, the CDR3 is TGCGCCAGCAGGGCAGGGTTCGGAGTAACCGACGGAGCTTTCTTT. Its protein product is CASRAGFGVTDGAFF.

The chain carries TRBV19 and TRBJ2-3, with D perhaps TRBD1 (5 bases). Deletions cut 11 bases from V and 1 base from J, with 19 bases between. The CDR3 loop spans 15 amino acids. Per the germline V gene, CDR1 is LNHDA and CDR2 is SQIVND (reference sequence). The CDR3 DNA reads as TGTGCCTCCCGGGCCAGGGTAGTGGGCACAGATACGCAGTATTTT. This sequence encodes CASRARVVGTDTQYF.

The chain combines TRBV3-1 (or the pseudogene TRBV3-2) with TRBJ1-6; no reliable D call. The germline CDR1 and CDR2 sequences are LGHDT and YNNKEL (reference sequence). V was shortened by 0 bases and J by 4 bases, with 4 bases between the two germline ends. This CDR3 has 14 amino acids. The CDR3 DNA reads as TGTGCCAGCAGCCAAGACAGGTATAATTCACCCCTCCACTTT. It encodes CASSQDRYNSPLHF.

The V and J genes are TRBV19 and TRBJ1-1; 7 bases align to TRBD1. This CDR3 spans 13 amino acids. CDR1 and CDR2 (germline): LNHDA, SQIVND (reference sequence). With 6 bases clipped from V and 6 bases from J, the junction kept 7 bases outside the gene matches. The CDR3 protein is CASRDRDNAEAFF. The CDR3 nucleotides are TGTGCCAGTAGAGACAGGGACAACGCTGAAGCTTTCTTT.

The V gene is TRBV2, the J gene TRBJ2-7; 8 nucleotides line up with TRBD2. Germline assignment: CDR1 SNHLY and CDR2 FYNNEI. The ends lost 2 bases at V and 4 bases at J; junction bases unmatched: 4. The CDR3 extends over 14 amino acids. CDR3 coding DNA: TGTGCCAGCAGTGAACCGGGACTAGATTACGAGCAGTACTTC. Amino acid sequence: CASSEPGLDYEQYF.

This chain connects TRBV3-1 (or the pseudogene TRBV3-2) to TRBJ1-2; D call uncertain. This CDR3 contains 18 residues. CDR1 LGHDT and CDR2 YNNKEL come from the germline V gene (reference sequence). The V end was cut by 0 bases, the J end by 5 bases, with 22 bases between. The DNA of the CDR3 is TGTGCCAGCAGCCAAGATTGGGCAGGAATCGTTGGTGTATATGGCTACACCTTC. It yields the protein CASSQDWAGIVGVYGYTF.

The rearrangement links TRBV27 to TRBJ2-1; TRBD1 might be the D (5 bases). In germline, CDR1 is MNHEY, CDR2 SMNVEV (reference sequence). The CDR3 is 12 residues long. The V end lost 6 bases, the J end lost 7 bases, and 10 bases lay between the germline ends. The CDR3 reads CASSLGANEQFF. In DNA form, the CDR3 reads TGTGCCAGCAGCCTAGGGGCGAATGAGCAGTTCTTC.

In DNA, the CDR3 is TGTGCCAGCATGGGGCCGACTTCCCTGAATGAAAAACTGTTTTTT. Protein sequence: CASMGPTSLNEKLFF. The chain employs TRBV2 and TRBJ1-4; a possible D gene is TRBD1 (5 bases). Trimming pared 7 bases from V and 5 bases from J, leaving 17 bases between. Per germline, CDR1 SNHLY and CDR2 FYNNEI. This CDR3 comprises 15 residues.

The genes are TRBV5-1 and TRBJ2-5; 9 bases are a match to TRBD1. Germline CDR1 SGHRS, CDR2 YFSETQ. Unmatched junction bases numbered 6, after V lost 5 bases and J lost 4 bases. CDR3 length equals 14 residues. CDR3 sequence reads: CASRPQGAGETQYF. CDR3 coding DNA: TGCGCCAGCAGGCCACAGGGGGCAGGAGAGACCCAGTACTTC.

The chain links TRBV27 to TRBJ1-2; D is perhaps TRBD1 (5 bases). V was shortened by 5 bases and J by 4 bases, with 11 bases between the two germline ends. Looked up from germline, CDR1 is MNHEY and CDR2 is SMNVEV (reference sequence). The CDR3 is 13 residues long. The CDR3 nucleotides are TGTGCCAGCAGTCAGGGACTGTCCTATGGCTACACCTTC. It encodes CASSQGLSYGYTF.

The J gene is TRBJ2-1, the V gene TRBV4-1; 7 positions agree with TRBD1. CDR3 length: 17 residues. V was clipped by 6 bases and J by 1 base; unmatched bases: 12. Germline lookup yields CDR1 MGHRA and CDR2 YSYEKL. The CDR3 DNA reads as TGCGCCAGCAGGCTGACCTCATGGGACAGATCCTACAATGAGCAGTTCTTC. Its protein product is CASRLTSWDRSYNEQFF.

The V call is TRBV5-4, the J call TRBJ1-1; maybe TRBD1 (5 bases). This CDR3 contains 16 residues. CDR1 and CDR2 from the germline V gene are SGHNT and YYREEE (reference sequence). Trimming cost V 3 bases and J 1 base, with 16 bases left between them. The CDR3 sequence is CASSSGPQEGNTEAFF. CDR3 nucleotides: TGTGCCAGCAGCTCGGGCCCACAGGAAGGGAACACTGAAGCTTTCTTT.

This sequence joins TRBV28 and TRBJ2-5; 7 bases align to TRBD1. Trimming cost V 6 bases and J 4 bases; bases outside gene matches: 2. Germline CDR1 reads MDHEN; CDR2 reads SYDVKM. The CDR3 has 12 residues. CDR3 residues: CASRNRGETQYF. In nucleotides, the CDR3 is TGTGCCAGCAGAAACAGGGGAGAGACCCAGTACTTC.